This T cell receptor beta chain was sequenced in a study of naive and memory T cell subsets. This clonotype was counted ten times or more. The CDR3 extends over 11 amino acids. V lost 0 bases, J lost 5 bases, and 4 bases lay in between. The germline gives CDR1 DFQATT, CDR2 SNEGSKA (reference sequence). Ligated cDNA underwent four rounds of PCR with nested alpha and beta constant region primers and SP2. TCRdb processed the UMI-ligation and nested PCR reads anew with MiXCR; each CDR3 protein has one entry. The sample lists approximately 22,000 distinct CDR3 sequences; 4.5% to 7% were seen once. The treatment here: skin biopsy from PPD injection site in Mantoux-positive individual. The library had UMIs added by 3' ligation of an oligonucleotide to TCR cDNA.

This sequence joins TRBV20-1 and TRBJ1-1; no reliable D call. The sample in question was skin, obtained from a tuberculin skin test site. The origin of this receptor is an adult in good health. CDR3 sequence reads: CSAREVTEAFF. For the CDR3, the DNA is TGCAGTGCTAGAGAAGTGACTGAAGCTTTCTTT.